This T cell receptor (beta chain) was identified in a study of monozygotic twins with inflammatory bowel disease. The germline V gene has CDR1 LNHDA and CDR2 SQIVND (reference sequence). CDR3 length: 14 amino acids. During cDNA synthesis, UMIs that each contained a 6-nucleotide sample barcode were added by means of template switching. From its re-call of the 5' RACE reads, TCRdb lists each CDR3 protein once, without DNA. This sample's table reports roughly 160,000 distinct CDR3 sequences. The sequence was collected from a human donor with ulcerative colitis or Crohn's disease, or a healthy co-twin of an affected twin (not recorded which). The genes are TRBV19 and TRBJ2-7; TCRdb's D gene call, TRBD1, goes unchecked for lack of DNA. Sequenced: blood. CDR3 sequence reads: CASSVGAHSYEQYF.